The 23 T cell receptor beta chains listed next were all sequenced from one sample in a study of blood T cell repertoires in COVID-19. Produced via immunoSEQ multiplex PCR; TCRdb's table is partial and in-frame only. Of 65,000 to 75,000 clones in the sample, over 70% were seen once. Input material: peripheral blood. The receptors stem from a human donor in a cohort sampled during active COVID-19.

This sequence joins TRBV29-1 and TRBJ1-1; 7 bases are shared with TRBD1. The junction had 4 bases not matched to a gene; V was cut back by 8 bases and J by 1 base. The CDR3 is made up of 12 amino acids. The germline CDR1 and CDR2 sequences are SQVTM and ANQGSEA. The CDR3 sequence: CSTWDRNTEAFF. In DNA, the CDR3 is TGCAGCACATGGGACAGGAACACTGAAGCTTTCTTT.

Relative to its sample, this clone is medium-sized. The J gene is TRBJ1-5, the V gene TRBV19, with 9 bases lining up with TRBD1. V trimming: 2 bases; J trimming: 6 bases; junction bases outside the gene matches: 5. The CDR3 runs to 15 residues. Germline V gives CDR1 LNHDA, CDR2 SQIVND (reference sequence). CDR3 coding DNA: TGTGCCAGTAGTATACCGGGACAGGGTACTCAGCCCCAGCATTTT. This encodes CASSIPGQGTQPQHF.

The rearrangement joins TRBV28 to TRBJ1-5; 11 nucleotides align to TRBD1. CDR1 is MDHEN and CDR2 is SYDVKM in the germline V gene. The CDR3 consists of 16 residues. V trimming: 6 bases; J trimming: 6 bases; junction bases outside the gene matches: 10. The CDR3 region is CASSPLGQGVSQPQHF. DNA of the CDR3: TGTGCCAGCAGCCCGCTGGGACAGGGGGTGAGTCAGCCCCAGCATTTT.

V is TRBV19 and J is TRBJ1-1, with D possibly matching TRBD1 (5 bases). Germline CDR1 is LNHDA and CDR2 is SQIVND (reference sequence). The V end was cut by 7 bases, the J end by 1 base, with 22 bases between. The length of the CDR3 is 17 residues. Written as DNA, the CDR3 is TGTGCCAGTACCCCAAGCCGGGACTCTCAAAGGAACACTGAAGCTTTCTTT. It specifies CASTPSRDSQRNTEAFF.

This chain connects TRBV21-1 to TRBJ1-5; TRBD1 was called by the table and not checked on the DNA. TRBV21-1 is a known pseudogene. This CDR3 region has 16 residues. CDR3 in amino acids: CASSYHRGRFNQPQHF. CDR3 nucleotide sequence: TGTGCCAGCAGTTATCACAGGGGGCGTTTCAATCAGCCCCAGCATTTT.

The chain joins TRBV20-1 to TRBJ1-5, with 7 nucleotides matching TRBD1. The trim removed 3 bases at V and 4 bases at J, leaving 3 bases unmatched. This CDR3 region has 13 residues. Germline-derived CDR1 and CDR2 are DFQATT and SNEGSKA (reference sequence). CDR3 region: CSASTGANQPQHF. The CDR3 DNA follows: TGCAGTGCTAGTACAGGGGCGAATCAGCCCCAGCATTTT.

The rearrangement uses TRBV12-3 or TRBV12-4 and TRBJ2-1; possible D gene TRBD2, 6 bases. The CDR3 totals 13 residues. Trimming stripped 4 bases from V and 6 bases from J, with 10 bases between. CDR3 DNA sequence: TGTGCCAGCAGTTCCCGGCGGGGCAATGAGCAGTTCTTC. It specifies CASSSRRGNEQFF.

The chain recombines TRBV7-8 with TRBJ2-2, with TRBD1 identical over 9 bases. Germline CDR1 is SGHVS and CDR2 is FQNEAQ. Trimming cost V 0 bases and J 6 bases; bases outside gene matches: 11. This CDR3 contains 18 residues. The CDR3 spells CASSLARTGAKSAGELFF. The CDR3 nucleotides read TGTGCCAGCAGCTTAGCTCGGACAGGGGCTAAATCTGCCGGGGAGCTGTTTTTT.

The chain recombines TRBV7-2 with TRBJ1-3; D unclear. The CDR3 is made up of 15 amino acids. CDR1 and CDR2 from the germline V gene are SGHTA and FQGNSA. V lost 2 bases and J 4 bases, leaving 12 bases between the germline ends. CDR3 nucleotides: TGTGCCAGCAGCTTAAGTCCGGGATCAGGAAACACCATATATTTT. This sequence encodes CASSLSPGSGNTIYF.

The V call is TRBV7-6, the J call TRBJ2-7, with D possibly being TRBD2 (5 bases). The CDR3 consists of 14 residues. Germline values: CDR1 SGHVS, CDR2 FNYEAQ. Trimming cost V 1 base and J 3 bases, with 10 bases left between them. CDR3: CASSLGQAGYEQYF. The DNA for the CDR3 is TGTGCCAGCAGCTTAGGGCAGGCGGGCTACGAGCAGTACTTC.

The V and J genes are TRBV5-1 and TRBJ1-2, with D unclear. The V gene lost 4 bases and the J gene lost 2 bases, with 9 bases spanning the gap. This CDR3 has 13 residues. Germline V lookup: CDR1 SGHRS, CDR2 YFSETQ. The CDR3 nucleotides are TGCGCCAGCAGCCGGGGAGGGAACTATGGCTACACCTTC. Translating gives CASSRGGNYGYTF. The full variable domain, completed using reference TRBV5-1 and TRBJ1-2, is KAGVTQTPRYLIKTRGQQVTLSCSPISGHRSVSWYQQTPGQGLQFLFEYFSETQRNKGNFPGRFSGRQFSNSRSEMNVSTLELGDSALYLCASSRGGNYGYTFGSGTRLTVV.

This clone was picked up a small number of times. This rearrangement joins TRBV3-1 (or the pseudogene TRBV3-2) to TRBJ1-5; TRBD1 matches 8 bases. The CDR3 is 17 amino acids. Germline V lookup: CDR1 LGHDT, CDR2 YNNKEL (reference sequence). Trimming at V came to 0 bases and at J to 1 base, leaving 5 bases not matched to a gene. CDR3 DNA: TGTGCCAGCAGCCAAGATAGGGGACAGGCGAGCAATCAGCCCCAGCATTTT. It codes for CASSQDRGQASNQPQHF.

CDR3 in DNA: TGTGCCAGCAGCGTTGGACAGGGGGTCACCGGGGAGCTGTTTTTT. Its translation is CASSVGQGVTGELFF. J is TRBJ2-2 and V is TRBV7-9, with 10 positions matching TRBD1. The CDR3 runs to 15 residues. The V segment lost 5 bases and the J segment 4 bases; nucleotides outside the gene matches: 4. The germline gives CDR1 SEHNR, CDR2 FQNEAQ (reference sequence).

The chain employs TRBV7-9 and TRBJ2-3, with D possibly being TRBD2 (5 bases). The V gene lost 0 bases and the J gene lost 0 bases, with 7 bases spanning the gap. The CDR3 extends over 15 amino acids. Germline CDR1 is SEHNR and CDR2 is FQNEAQ (reference sequence). The CDR3, as DNA: TGTGCCAGCAGCTTAGCGAGCGGAAGCACAGATACGCAGTATTTT. Its protein is CASSLASGSTDTQYF.

This clone was recorded a few times. The chain employs TRBV5-1 and TRBJ2-1, with 11 bases matching TRBD2. The J segment lost 9 bases and the V segment lost 0 bases, leaving 5 bases of the junction unmatched. The CDR3 runs to 15 residues. Germline loops: CDR1 SGHRS, CDR2 YFSETQ. CDR3 sequence (DNA): TGCGCCAGCAGCTTGGCGACTAGCGGGACTGGTGAGCAGTTCTTC. As protein: CASSLATSGTGEQFF.

The CDR3 region has the DNA TGTGCCTGGACCATAGCGGGGGGGACAGATACGCAGTATTTT. It translates to CAWTIAGGTDTQYF. The V call is TRBV30, the J call TRBJ2-3; 11 nucleotides line up with TRBD2. Germline assignment: CDR1 GTSNPN and CDR2 SVGIG (reference sequence). Germline trimming cut 4 bases from V and 3 bases from J; bases unmatched to any gene: 3. This CDR3 has 14 residues.

The rearrangement links TRBV14 to TRBJ2-7; 9 nucleotides align to TRBD1. Germline V CDR1 and CDR2: SGHDN, FVKESK. V dropped 6 bases and J dropped 6; count of bases not matched to a gene: 9. This CDR3 has 14 amino acids. The CDR3 DNA sequence: TGTGCCAGCAGAGAAGCCGGGACAGGGCCCGAGCAGTACTTC. It is translated as CASREAGTGPEQYF.

In this sample, this clone turned up a few times. The rearrangement links TRBV5-1 to TRBJ1-1; 9 bases are shared with TRBD1. J was trimmed by 5 bases and V by 3 bases; bases with no gene match: 5. This CDR3 contains 14 residues. Germline CDR1 reads SGHRS; CDR2 reads YFSETQ. The DNA for the CDR3 is TGCGCCAGCAGCTCCGGACAGGGGAGTACTGAAGCTTTCTTT. Translation gives CASSSGQGSTEAFF.

The table lists this clone with a few counts. The chain is built from TRBV18 and TRBJ2-3; TRBD2 matches 14 bases. Germline CDR1 KGHSH, CDR2 LQKENI. V lost 0 bases, J lost 2 bases, and 1 base stayed unmatched. This CDR3 contains 17 residues. The CDR3 loop is CASSPPTSGGATDTQYF. In DNA, the CDR3 is TGTGCCAGCTCACCACCGACTAGCGGGGGGGCCACAGATACGCAGTATTTT.

The V and J genes are TRBV29-1 and TRBJ1-5; D possibly corresponds to TRBD1 (5 bases). The length of the CDR3 is 13 residues. The germline V and J ends were trimmed by 4 bases and 5 bases, with 12 bases remaining between them. Germline lookup yields CDR1 SQVTM and CDR2 ANQGSEA. The CDR3 protein is CSVARARDQPQHF. CDR3 sequence (DNA): TGCAGCGTTGCTAGGGCCAGGGATCAGCCCCAGCATTTT. The full variable domain, with the rest looked up from reference TRBV29-1 and TRBJ1-5, is SAVISQKPSRDICQRGTSLTIQCQVDSQVTMMFWYRQQPGQSLTLIATANQGSEATYESGFVIDKFPISRPNLTFSTLTVSNMSPEDSSIYLCSVARARDQPQHFGDGTRLSIL.

Here the CDR3 reads CASSRLAGGRETQYF. The CDR3, as DNA: TGTGCCAGCAGTCGTTTAGCGGGGGGTAGGGAGACCCAGTACTTC. The chain is built from TRBV6-5 and TRBJ2-5, with TRBD2 matching over 10 bases. Unmatched junction bases numbered 8, after V lost 5 bases and J lost 5 bases. This CDR3 contains 15 residues. Germline V gene sequence: CDR1 MNHEY, CDR2 SVGAGI.

The J gene is TRBJ2-4, the V gene TRBV7-2; no definite D call. The CDR3 length is 13 residues. Germline lookup yields CDR1 SGHTA and CDR2 FQGNSA. V lost 5 bases and J 0 bases, leaving 5 bases between the germline ends. The CDR3 region is CASSQSAKNIQYF. The CDR3, as DNA: TGTGCCAGCAGCCAATCAGCCAAAAACATTCAGTACTTC.

The V gene is TRBV5-4, the J gene TRBJ2-4; TRBD1 agrees at 7 bases. Unmatched junction bases numbered 12, after V lost 7 bases and J lost 2 bases. Looked up from germline, CDR1 is SGHNT and CDR2 is YYREEE (reference sequence). This CDR3 has 16 residues. Here the CDR3 DNA reads TGTGCCAGCCGGTGGACAGGCGGCACCTCCAAAAACATTCAGTACTTC. Translated: CASRWTGGTSKNIQYF.